The 23 T cell receptor beta chains below come from one sample, sequenced in a study of blood T cell repertoires in COVID-19. Here immunoSEQ multiplex PCR was the method, and the copy in TCRdb shows in-frame clones only, minus some. The data contain 100,000 to 150,000 clones, roughly four fifths of them singletons. The specimen sequenced was peripheral blood. Receptors were obtained from a woman aged 50 to 60 with acute or convalescent COVID-19.

The chain is built from TRBV28 and TRBJ2-1; D perhaps matches TRBD1 (5 bases). This CDR3 has 13 residues. V was trimmed by 8 bases and J by 1 base, leaving 9 bases between them. The V gene's germline CDR1 is MDHEN and CDR2 SYDVKM. CDR3 DNA sequence: TGTGCCAGCGGGGCTAATTCCTACAATGAGCAGTTCTTC. This codes for CASGANSYNEQFF.

The CDR3 bases are TGCGCCAGCAGCTCAAACCCGGCCGGGGAGCTGTTTTTT. Protein: CASSSNPAGELFF. The rearrangement uses TRBV5-1 and TRBJ2-2; D remains ambiguous. With 3 bases removed from V and 6 bases from J, the gap between germline ends came to 9 bases. CDR3 length: 13 amino acids. CDR1 and CDR2 (germline): SGHRS, YFSETQ.

The V call is TRBV1, the J call TRBJ2-3; the DNA was not compared with TRBD2, the D call given in the table. TRBV1 is a pseudogene. This CDR3 region has 16 residues. The chain's CDR3 is CTSSQDSESSTDTQYF. CDR3 in DNA: TGCACCAGCAGCCAAGATAGCGAATCTAGCACAGATACGCAGTATTTT.

The chain has TRBV2 and TRBJ2-7, with 7 bases identical to TRBD1. This CDR3 has 15 residues. V lost 6 bases to trimming and J lost 0 bases; unmatched junction nucleotides: 8. Per germline, CDR1 SNHLY and CDR2 FYNNEI. The CDR3 is CASRPRDRHSYEQYF. The CDR3, as DNA: TGTGCCAGCAGACCCAGGGACAGACACTCCTACGAGCAGTACTTC.

V is TRBV4-1 and J is TRBJ2-2, with a tentative D call TRBD2 (5 bases). V lost 4 bases to trimming and J lost 3 bases, with 9 bases between them. The CDR3 extends over 14 amino acids. In germline, CDR1 is MGHRA, CDR2 YSYEKL. CDR3 region: CASSRSEDTGELFF. DNA for the CDR3: TGCGCCAGCAGCCGATCGGAGGACACCGGGGAGCTGTTTTTT.

The chain uses TRBV5-1 and TRBJ1-1, with 9 bases matching TRBD1. Trimming at V came to 5 bases and at J to 5 bases, leaving 10 bases not matched to a gene. This CDR3 has 15 residues. CDR1 is SGHRS and CDR2 is YFSETQ in the germline V gene. The CDR3 coding sequence is TGCGCCAGCAGACCCCTTTACAGGGGGCGGACTGAAGCTTTCTTT. Protein sequence: CASRPLYRGRTEAFF.

The chain links TRBV5-1 to TRBJ1-4; TRBD1 matches 7 bases. V lost 1 base to trimming and J lost 7 bases; unmatched junction nucleotides: 7. The germline V gene has CDR1 SGHRS and CDR2 YFSETQ. This CDR3 is 15 amino acids long. The CDR3 sequence: CASSLKGGQGEKLFF. CDR3 sequence (DNA): TGCGCCAGCAGCTTGAAAGGGGGCCAGGGTGAAAAACTGTTTTTT.

J is TRBJ2-7 and V is TRBV5-1; D is possibly TRBD2 (6 bases). The V end was cut by 4 bases, the J end by 2 bases, with 22 bases between. The CDR3 sequence is 17 residues long. Germline V gene sequence: CDR1 SGHRS, CDR2 YFSETQ. Here the CDR3 DNA reads TGCGCCAGCAGCCCTTTTATGGGGCGGACTACCCCCTACGAGCAGTACTTC. It specifies CASSPFMGRTTPYEQYF. Together with reference TRBV5-1 and TRBJ2-7, the CDR3 gives the full variable domain: KAGVTQTPRYLIKTRGQQVTLSCSPISGHRSVSWYQQTPGQGLQFLFEYFSETQRNKGNFPGRFSGRQFSNSRSEMNVSTLELGDSALYLCASSPFMGRTTPYEQYFGPGTRLTVT.

The V and J genes are TRBV27 and TRBJ2-7; 12 bases align to TRBD2. The V gene's germline CDR1 is MNHEY and CDR2 SMNVEV (reference sequence). CDR3 size: 15 residues. The junction had 6 bases not matched to a gene; V was cut back by 4 bases and J by 5 bases. CDR3 residues: CASSSSSGGANEQYF. The DNA of the CDR3 is TGTGCCAGCAGTTCCTCTAGCGGGGGGGCGAACGAGCAGTACTTC.

The chain is built from TRBV4-1 and TRBJ2-2; no clear D. Looked up from germline, CDR1 is MGHRA and CDR2 is YSYEKL. CDR3 size: 15 residues. Trimming shortened V by 1 base and J by 9 bases, and 15 bases separated the two germline ends. CDR3 nucleotide sequence: TGCGCCAGCAGCCAAGGACTGGGTAACCCACGGGAGCTGTTTTTT. This gives the protein CASSQGLGNPRELFF.

The chain couples TRBV2 to TRBJ1-6; 7 positions match TRBD1. Germline-derived CDR1 and CDR2 are SNHLY and FYNNEI. V lost 10 bases, J lost 9 bases, and 6 bases stayed unmatched. CDR3 length equals 12 residues. The CDR3 here is CATGTAGSPLHF. DNA for the CDR3: TGTGCCACCGGGACAGCGGGTTCACCCCTCCACTTT.

The rearrangement joins TRBV27 to TRBJ2-3, with 8 bases lining up with TRBD2. The length of the CDR3 is 15 residues. Germline CDR1 MNHEY, CDR2 SMNVEV (reference sequence). The junction had 5 bases not matched to a gene; V was cut back by 2 bases and J by 4 bases. The CDR3 sequence is CASSLLAGGADTQYF. The CDR3 DNA is TGTGCCAGCAGTTTACTGGCGGGGGGCGCAGATACGCAGTATTTT.

This clone showed up just once. The rearrangement links TRBV28 to TRBJ1-4; no firm D call. The CDR3 is 15 residues long. Trimming pared 5 bases from V and 8 bases from J, leaving 18 bases between. The germline V gene has CDR1 MDHEN and CDR2 SYDVKM. CDR3 region: CASSISGNFGEKLFF. CDR3 DNA: TGTGCCAGCAGTATCAGTGGCAACTTCGGGGAAAAACTGTTTTTT. Combining the CDR3 with reference TRBV28 and TRBJ1-4 gives the whole variable domain DVKVTQSSRYLVKRTGEKVFLECVQDMDHENMFWYRQDPGLGLRLIYFSYDVKMKEKGDIPEGYSVSREKKERFSLILESASTNQTSMYLCASSISGNFGEKLFFGSGTQLSVL.

J is TRBJ1-1 and V is TRBV6-6; tentatively, D is TRBD1 (5 bases). V was shortened by 5 bases and J by 8 bases, with 15 bases between the two germline ends. Germline loops: CDR1 MNHNY, CDR2 SVGAGI (reference sequence). This CDR3 has 13 residues. CDR3 coding DNA: TGTGCCAGCAGTCACCGCTTGGGGCCCGAAGCTTTCTTT. As protein: CASSHRLGPEAFF.

This chain uses TRBV10-1 with TRBJ2-5, with a tentative D call TRBD2 (5 bases). The CDR3 spans 13 residues. Trimming left V 1 base short and J 4 bases short, with 7 bases between. Germline assignment: CDR1 WNHNN and CDR2 SYGVQD (reference sequence). CDR3 sequence (DNA): TGCGCCAGCAGTGAGTATGAGGGAGAGACCCAGTACTTC. It yields the protein CASSEYEGETQYF.

This chain links TRBV11-3 with TRBJ2-3; 9 bases are shared with TRBD2. Germline lookup yields CDR1 SGHNT and CDR2 YENEEA. The V segment lost 1 base and the J segment 4 bases; nucleotides outside the gene matches: 9. The CDR3 loop spans 17 amino acids. DNA for the CDR3: TGTGCCAGCAGCTTAGGTGTTAGCGGGAGCGGGTCAGATACGCAGTATTTT. It is translated as CASSLGVSGSGSDTQYF.

CDR3 loop: CASGRGSLQETQYF. The CDR3 nucleotides are TGTGCCAGCGGGCGGGGTAGTCTTCAAGAGACCCAGTACTTC. V usage is TRBV3-1 (or the pseudogene TRBV3-2) and J usage is TRBJ2-5; a weak D match, TRBD2 (6 bases). The CDR3 runs to 14 residues. Germline V lookup: CDR1 LGHDT, CDR2 YNNKEL (reference sequence). The V gene lost 8 bases and the J gene lost 2 bases, with 15 bases spanning the gap.

The genes are TRBV27 and TRBJ1-4; weak D call: TRBD1 (6 bases). This CDR3 has 15 residues. V lost 6 bases and J 10 bases, leaving 21 bases between the germline ends. Germline-derived CDR1 and CDR2 are MNHEY and SMNVEV (reference sequence). The CDR3 reads CASSSMDSPRGKLFF. The CDR3 DNA follows: TGTGCCAGCAGCTCAATGGACAGTCCTCGGGGAAAACTGTTTTTT.

CDR3 sequence reads: CASSEGRSTDTQYF. CDR3 DNA: TGCGCCAGCAGTGAGGGCAGAAGCACAGATACGCAGTATTTT. The chain couples TRBV10-2 to TRBJ2-3; no clear D. V lost 2 bases and J lost 0, with 6 bases in between. Germline V gene sequence: CDR1 WSHSY, CDR2 SAAADI. There are 14 residues in the CDR3.

The chain carries TRBV3-1 (or the pseudogene TRBV3-2) and TRBJ2-4; D remains unclear. Germline CDR1 is LGHDT and CDR2 is YNNKEL (reference sequence). V was shortened by 1 base and J by 0 bases, with 10 bases between the two germline ends. The CDR3 is made up of 16 amino acids. The chain's CDR3 is CASSQGATPAKNIQYF. CDR3 DNA sequence: TGTGCCAGCAGCCAAGGGGCAACCCCAGCCAAAAACATTCAGTACTTC.

This clone occurred once. The rearrangement links TRBV4-1 to TRBJ1-2; the match to TRBD1 covers 8 bases. Germline CDR1 MGHRA, CDR2 YSYEKL. Unmatched junction bases numbered 7, after V lost 1 base and J lost 6 bases. The length of the CDR3 is 15 residues. CDR3 coding DNA: TGCGCCAGCAGCCAAGCGACAGGGGAGGTCGATGGCTACACCTTC. Translating it yields CASSQATGEVDGYTF.

The chain joins TRBV7-8 to TRBJ1-1; 10 bases match TRBD1. This CDR3 region has 16 residues. The V gene's germline CDR1 is SGHVS and CDR2 FQNEAQ. The J segment lost 5 bases and the V segment lost 5 bases, leaving 11 bases of the junction unmatched. CDR3: CASSPRQGARRTEAFF. CDR3 coding DNA: TGTGCCAGCAGCCCGAGACAGGGGGCGAGGAGGACTGAAGCTTTCTTT.

This sequence joins TRBV5-1 and TRBJ2-1; the D gene is possibly TRBD1 (6 bases). The CDR3 is 13 amino acids. Germline V gives CDR1 SGHRS, CDR2 YFSETQ. V shed 4 bases and J shed 5 bases, with 10 bases lying between them. The CDR3 coding sequence is TGCGCCAGCAGCCTGACAGGAAACAATGAGCAGTTCTTC. Amino acids: CASSLTGNNEQFF.